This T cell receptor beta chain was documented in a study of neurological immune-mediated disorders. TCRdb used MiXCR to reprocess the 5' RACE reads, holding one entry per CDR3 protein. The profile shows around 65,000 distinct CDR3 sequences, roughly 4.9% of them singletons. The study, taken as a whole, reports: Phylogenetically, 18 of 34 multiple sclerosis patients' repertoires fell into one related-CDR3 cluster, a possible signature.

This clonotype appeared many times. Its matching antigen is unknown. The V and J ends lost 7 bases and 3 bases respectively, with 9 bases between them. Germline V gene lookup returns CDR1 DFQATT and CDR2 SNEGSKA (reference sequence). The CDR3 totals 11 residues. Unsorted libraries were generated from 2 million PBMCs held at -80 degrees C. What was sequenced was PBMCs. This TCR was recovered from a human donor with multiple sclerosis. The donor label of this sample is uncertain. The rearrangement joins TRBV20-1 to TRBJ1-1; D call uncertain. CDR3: CSVRWDTEAFF. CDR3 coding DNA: TGCAGTGTGAGGTGGGACACTGAAGCTTTCTTT.